The source of this T cell receptor beta chain is a study of blood T cells in healthy people across ages. It was with a sample-barcoded 5' primer and a J-beta primer mix that a second PCR of roughly 7 to 12 cycles was run. Sequencing of every sample gave 2.5 million or more CDR3-containing paired-end reads. TCRdb passed the 5' RACE reads through MiXCR, listing each CDR3 protein once. Here the sample spans 1 million or so distinct CDR3 sequences, under 45% being singletons. About this clonotype itself: Its specificity is not known.

Points from the study as a whole: Changes seen in expanded clonotypes were possibly confounded by donor CMV status left unknown. Long-lived and aged donors differed, with more naive CD4+ cells and higher diversity in the long-lived. Across the age range, TCR beta diversity per million T cells fell in a roughly linear way.

Germline CDR1 and CDR2: KGHSH and LQKENI. The CDR3 is 16 residues long. V gave up 4 bases and J gave up 7 bases; unmatched junction bases: 8. This receptor was identified in a woman aged 55-75 years in good health. The sequenced material came from blood. This chain links TRBV18 with TRBJ2-1; 12 bases match TRBD2. CDR3 residues: CASSQQTGLAGNEQFF. In DNA form, the CDR3 reads TGTGCCAGCTCACAACAAACCGGACTAGCGGGAAATGAGCAGTTCTTC.